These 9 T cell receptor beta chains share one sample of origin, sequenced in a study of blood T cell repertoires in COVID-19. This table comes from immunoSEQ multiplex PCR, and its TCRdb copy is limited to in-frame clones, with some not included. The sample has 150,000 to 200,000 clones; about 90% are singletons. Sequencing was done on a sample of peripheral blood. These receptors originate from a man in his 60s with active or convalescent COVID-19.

CDR3 region: CASQKRASTDTQYF. CDR3 coding DNA: TGCGCCAGCCAGAAGAGGGCTAGCACAGATACGCAGTATTTT. The chain combines TRBV10-2 with TRBJ2-3; D is perhaps TRBD2 (5 bases). The V gene's germline CDR1 is WSHSY and CDR2 SAAADI. The CDR3 is made up of 14 amino acids. V was clipped by 8 bases and J by 0 bases, with 12 bases between them.

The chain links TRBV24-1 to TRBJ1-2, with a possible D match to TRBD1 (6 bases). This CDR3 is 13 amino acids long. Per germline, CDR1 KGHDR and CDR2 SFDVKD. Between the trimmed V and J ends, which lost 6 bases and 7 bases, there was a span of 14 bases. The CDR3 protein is CATSYTGSGGYTF. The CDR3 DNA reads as TGTGCCACCAGTTACACAGGGTCTGGTGGCTACACCTTC.

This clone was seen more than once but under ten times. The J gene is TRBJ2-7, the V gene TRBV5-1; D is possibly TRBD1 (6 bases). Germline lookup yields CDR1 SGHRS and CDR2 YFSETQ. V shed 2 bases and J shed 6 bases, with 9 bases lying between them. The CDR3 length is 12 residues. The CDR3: CASSLTGSEQYF. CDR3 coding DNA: TGCGCCAGCAGCTTAACAGGGAGCGAGCAGTACTTC.

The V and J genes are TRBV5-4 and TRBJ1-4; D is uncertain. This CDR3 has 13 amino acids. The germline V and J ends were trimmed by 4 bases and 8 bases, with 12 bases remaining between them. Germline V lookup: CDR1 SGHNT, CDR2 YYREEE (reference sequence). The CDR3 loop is CASSPGLTEKLFF. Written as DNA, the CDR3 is TGTGCCAGCAGCCCTGGACTGACGGAAAAACTGTTTTTT.

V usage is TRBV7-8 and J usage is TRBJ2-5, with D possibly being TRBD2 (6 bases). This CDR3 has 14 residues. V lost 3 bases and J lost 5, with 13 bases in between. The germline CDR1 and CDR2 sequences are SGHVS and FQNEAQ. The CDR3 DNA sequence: TGTGCCAGCAGCTTGCCGGGACTCAGGGAGACCCAGTACTTC. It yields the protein CASSLPGLRETQYF.

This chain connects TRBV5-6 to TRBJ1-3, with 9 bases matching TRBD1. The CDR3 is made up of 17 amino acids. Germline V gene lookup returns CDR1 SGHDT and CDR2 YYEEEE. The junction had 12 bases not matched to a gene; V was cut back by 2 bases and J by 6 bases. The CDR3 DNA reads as TGTGCCAGCAGCTTCCGGATTCCGGGACAGGGTGAAAACACCATATATTTT. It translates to CASSFRIPGQGENTIYF.

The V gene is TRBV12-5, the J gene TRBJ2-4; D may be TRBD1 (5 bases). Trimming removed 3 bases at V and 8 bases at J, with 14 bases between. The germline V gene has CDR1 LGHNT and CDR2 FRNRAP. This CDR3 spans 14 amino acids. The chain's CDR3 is CASGLGIGADIQYF. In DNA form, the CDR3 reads TGTGCTAGTGGTTTAGGTATTGGGGCGGACATTCAGTACTTC. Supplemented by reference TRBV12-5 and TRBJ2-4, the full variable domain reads DARVTQTPRHKVTEMGQEVTMRCQPILGHNTVFWYRQTMMQGLELLAYFRNRAPLDDSGMPKDRFSAEMPDATLATLKIQPSEPRDSAVYFCASGLGIGADIQYFGAGTRLSVL.

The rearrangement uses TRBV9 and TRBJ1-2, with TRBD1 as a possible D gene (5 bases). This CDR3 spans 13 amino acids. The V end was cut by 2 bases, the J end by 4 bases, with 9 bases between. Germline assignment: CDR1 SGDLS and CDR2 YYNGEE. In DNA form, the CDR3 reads TGTGCCAGCAGCGTTTCGGGGGTCTATGGCTACACCTTC. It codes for CASSVSGVYGYTF.

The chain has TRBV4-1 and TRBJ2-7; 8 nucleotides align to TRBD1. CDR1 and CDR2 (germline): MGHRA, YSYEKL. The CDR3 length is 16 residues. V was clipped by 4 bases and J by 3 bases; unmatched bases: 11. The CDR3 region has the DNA TGCGCCAGCAGCCCGCCGGGACAGGTTCACCGCTACGAGCAGTACTTC. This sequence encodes CASSPPGQVHRYEQYF.